The 23 T cell receptor beta chains below all came from one sample that was sequenced in a study of cytomegalovirus exposure and HLA in healthy donors (TCRdb year 2017). The library was built by means of the immunoSEQ multiplex PCR assay. A mixture of 60 forward primers for TCR Vbeta segments and 13 reverse primers for TCR Jbeta segments was used in the multiplex PCR. TCRdb took this table from immuneACCESS and kept in-frame rearrangements with V and J called. Such tables lack part of the clones; where checked against another copy, unresolved V genes explain under half of the gap, and the rest is unexplained. This sample holds around 130,000 clones; about 82% were observed only once. Roughly 5% of the sample is taken by the ten largest. Material: PBMCs. The receptor source for this set is a man aged 30 to 39 in good health and CMV-seronegative.

The chain is built from TRBV12-2 and TRBJ2-7; TRBD2, the D gene given by the table, was not confirmed from the DNA. TRBV12-2 is noted as a pseudogene. The CDR3 runs to 17 residues. The CDR3 DNA follows: TGTGCAAGTCGTTCACCCCCAGTGAGGGAGTCGGGTTACGAGCAGTACTTC. Translated, it gives CASRSPPVRESGYEQYF.

This chain connects TRBV2 to TRBJ2-3, with 8 bases identical to TRBD2. V dropped 8 bases and J dropped 6; count of bases not matched to a gene: 4. The germline CDR1 and CDR2 sequences are SNHLY and FYNNEI. The CDR3 length is 12 residues. CDR3 loop: CASGSSGDTQYF. The CDR3 DNA reads TGTGCCAGCGGATCTAGCGGGGATACGCAGTATTTT.

V and J are TRBV4-1 and TRBJ1-5; 7 bases map to TRBD1. This CDR3 is built from 15 residues. The junction had 6 bases not matched to a gene; V was cut back by 4 bases and J by 3 bases. Germline CDR1 MGHRA, CDR2 YSYEKL. CDR3 DNA: TGCGCCAGCAGCCGCCGACAGGGTCCCAATCAGCCCCAGCATTTT. Protein: CASSRRQGPNQPQHF.

The V and J genes are TRBV2 and TRBJ2-5; 9 bases match TRBD2. CDR3 length: 15 residues. Germline trimming cut 3 bases from V and 3 bases from J; bases unmatched to any gene: 5. Germline-derived CDR1 and CDR2 are SNHLY and FYNNEI. DNA for the CDR3: TGTGCCAGCAGTGACCGCTTAGCGGGAGAAGAGACCCAGTACTTC. Amino acid sequence: CASSDRLAGEETQYF.

The chain employs TRBV27 and TRBJ2-3, with 11 positions matching TRBD2. This CDR3 is 17 amino acids long. The V segment lost 5 bases and the J segment 2 bases; nucleotides outside the gene matches: 9. Germline V gives CDR1 MNHEY, CDR2 SMNVEV (reference sequence). This CDR3 is CASSLLAGESFTDTQYF. CDR3 nucleotides: TGTGCCAGCAGTCTACTAGCGGGAGAAAGTTTCACAGATACGCAGTATTTT.

This sequence joins TRBV28 and TRBJ1-1; no definite D call. Germline CDR1 and CDR2: MDHEN and SYDVKM. Trimming removed 5 bases from V and 4 bases from J, with 11 bases in between. The CDR3 covers 13 residues. CDR3 residues: CASSLPSATEAFF. The DNA of the CDR3 is TGTGCCAGCAGTCTCCCGAGTGCCACTGAAGCTTTCTTT.

On this clone itself: Other nucleotide sequences from this sample produce the same CDR3. The CDR3 spells CASSRPGTVNTEAFF. CDR3 DNA sequence: TGTGCCAGCAGCCGCCCCGGGACAGTGAACACTGAAGCTTTCTTT. The chain recombines TRBV27 with TRBJ1-1; 7 nucleotides line up with TRBD1. Unmatched junction bases numbered 7, after V lost 6 bases and J lost 0 bases. The germline V gene has CDR1 MNHEY and CDR2 SMNVEV (reference sequence). The CDR3 is made up of 15 amino acids.

CDR3 sequence reads: CASSTGTAIYEQYF. The CDR3 DNA sequence: TGTGCCAGCAGCACCGGGACAGCGATATACGAGCAGTACTTC. The J gene is TRBJ2-7, the V gene TRBV5-6; TRBD1 matches at 7 bases. The CDR3 spans 14 residues. J was trimmed by 4 bases and V by 4 bases; bases with no gene match: 8. Germline CDR1 SGHDT, CDR2 YYEEEE.

The chain uses TRBV25-1 and TRBJ1-1, with D perhaps matching TRBD1 (6 bases). Looked up from germline, CDR1 is MGHDK and CDR2 is SYGVNS. V lost 3 bases to trimming and J lost 6 bases, with 14 bases between them. CDR3 size: 14 residues. The CDR3 region has the DNA TGTGCCAGCAGTGACCACAGACAGGCCCCTGAAGCTTTCTTT. This codes for CASSDHRQAPEAFF. The entire variable domain, with the rest obtained from reference TRBV25-1 and TRBJ1-1, is as follows: EADIYQTPRYLVIGTGKKITLECSQTMGHDKMYWYQQDPGMELHLIHYSYGVNSTEKGDLSSESTVSRIRTEHFPLTLESARPSHTSQYLCASSDHRQAPEAFFGQGTRLTVV.

The chain combines TRBV5-4 with TRBJ2-3, with 7 bases that match TRBD2. V trimming: 2 bases; J trimming: 2 bases; junction bases outside the gene matches: 14. This CDR3 contains 18 residues. The germline V gene encodes CDR1 SGHNT and CDR2 YYREEE (reference sequence). As DNA, the CDR3 is TGTGCCAGCAGCTTCTTTAAAGGAGCGGGGTCGTCCACAGATACGCAGTATTTT. This codes for CASSFFKGAGSSTDTQYF.

V and J are TRBV6-1 and TRBJ2-5; D perhaps matches TRBD2 (5 bases). CDR1 is MNHNS and CDR2 is SASEGT in the germline V gene. The germline V and J ends were trimmed by 1 base and 5 bases, with 14 bases remaining between them. The CDR3 spans 15 residues. As DNA, the CDR3 is TGTGCCAGCAGTGAAGGGGCAGCGGCGCGGGAGACCCAGTACTTC. It encodes CASSEGAAARETQYF.

The chain carries TRBV7-2 and TRBJ2-5; D is unresolved. The CDR3 totals 14 residues. V was pared by 3 bases and J by 0 bases, with 8 bases between. CDR1 SGHTA and CDR2 FQGNSA come from the germline V gene. The CDR3, as DNA: TGTGCCAGCAGCTTTACCCGGGACCAAGAGACCCAGTACTTC. Encoded protein: CASSFTRDQETQYF.

This clone occurred once. The V call is TRBV30, the J call TRBJ2-7, with D possibly TRBD1 on 6 matching bases. From germline, CDR1 is GTSNPN and CDR2 SVGIG (reference sequence). Trimming shortened V by 1 base and J by 4 bases, and 14 bases separated the two germline ends. CDR3 length equals 14 residues. Here the CDR3 DNA reads TGTGCCTGGAGTGAAAAGGACAGCAATTACGAGCAGTACTTC. This translates into CAWSEKDSNYEQYF.

This chain joins TRBV4-3 and TRBJ2-7; the D gene is possibly TRBD1 (5 bases). The germline V gene encodes CDR1 LGHNA and CDR2 YSLEER. There are 15 residues in the CDR3. The V and J ends lost 0 bases and 0 bases respectively, with 9 bases between them. For the CDR3, the DNA is TGCGCCAGCAGCCAAGAGCCTGACAGCTCCTACGAGCAGTACTTC. It encodes CASSQEPDSSYEQYF.

The chain combines TRBV7-2 with TRBJ2-5, with 8 bases lining up with TRBD1. The V gene end was trimmed by 5 bases and the J gene end by 3 bases; junction bases not matched to a gene: 8. Germline CDR1 is SGHTA and CDR2 is FQGNSA. This CDR3 contains 15 residues. The CDR3 protein is CASSPPGTGKETQYF. The CDR3 nucleotides are TGTGCCAGCAGCCCTCCAGGGACAGGAAAAGAGACCCAGTACTTC.

The chain carries TRBV7-2 and TRBJ2-5; a weak D match, TRBD1 (5 bases). The J call may be incorrect, as the DNA end agrees better with TRBJ2-7. Germline values: CDR1 SGHTA, CDR2 FQGNSA. The CDR3 sequence is 12 residues long. The CDR3 bases are TGTGCCAGCAGCTTCCAGGGCTACGAGCAGTACTTC. Amino acids: CASSFQGYEQYF.

The rearrangement uses TRBV5-5 and TRBJ2-5; no reliable D call. The V gene's germline CDR1 is SGHKS and CDR2 YYEKEE (reference sequence). Between the trimmed V and J ends, which lost 2 bases and 2 bases, there was a span of 10 bases. CDR3 length equals 14 residues. The CDR3 region has the DNA TGTGCCAGCAGCTTTCGACAAATACAAGAGACCCAGTACTTC. As protein: CASSFRQIQETQYF.

This clone has a single count. V usage is TRBV5-1 and J usage is TRBJ1-6; a possible D gene is TRBD1 (6 bases). CDR3 size: 15 residues. The germline V and J ends were trimmed by 0 bases and 3 bases, with 7 bases remaining between them. Per the germline V gene, CDR1 is SGHRS and CDR2 is YFSETQ. The CDR3 protein is CASSLEGDYNSPLHF. The CDR3 DNA reads TGCGCCAGCAGCTTGGAGGGGGACTATAATTCACCCCTCCACTTT.

This chain links TRBV2 with TRBJ1-1; maybe TRBD1 (5 bases). This CDR3 region has 14 residues. The V gene lost 3 bases and the J gene lost 7 bases, with 15 bases spanning the gap. CDR1 is SNHLY, CDR2 FYNNEI, per germline. CDR3 amino acids: CASSDQGWAIEAFF. The CDR3 DNA is TGTGCCAGCAGTGATCAGGGTTGGGCGATTGAAGCTTTCTTT.

The chain couples TRBV28 to TRBJ2-3; no definite D call. The CDR3 is 14 amino acids. Trimming left V 2 bases short and J 0 bases short, with 6 bases between. The V gene's germline CDR1 is MDHEN and CDR2 SYDVKM. CDR3 amino acids: CASSLAGSTDTQYF. CDR3 sequence (DNA): TGTGCCAGCAGTTTAGCCGGTAGCACAGATACGCAGTATTTT. The complete variable domain, with remaining parts taken from reference TRBV28 and TRBJ2-3, reads DVKVTQSSRYLVKRTGEKVFLECVQDMDHENMFWYRQDPGLGLRLIYFSYDVKMKEKGDIPEGYSVSREKKERFSLILESASTNQTSMYLCASSLAGSTDTQYFGPGTRLTVL.

This clone was found a few times. This chain uses TRBV28 with TRBJ2-7, with 8 bases fitting TRBD2. The CDR3 is made up of 16 amino acids. Trimming removed 3 bases from V and 1 base from J; junction bases left unmatched: 8. CDR1 MDHEN and CDR2 SYDVKM come from the germline V gene. The CDR3 region is CASSFKVAGGSYEQYF. For the CDR3, the DNA is TGTGCCAGCAGTTTTAAGGTCGCGGGGGGTTCCTACGAGCAGTACTTC. Full variable domain (outside the CDR3, taken from reference TRBV28 and TRBJ2-7): DVKVTQSSRYLVKRTGEKVFLECVQDMDHENMFWYRQDPGLGLRLIYFSYDVKMKEKGDIPEGYSVSREKKERFSLILESASTNQTSMYLCASSFKVAGGSYEQYFGPGTRLTVT.

The CDR3 nucleotides read TGTGCCTGGGCGGGGGGGAGCAATCAGCCCCAGCATTTT. This sequence encodes CAWAGGSNQPQHF. This chain joins TRBV30 and TRBJ1-5, with D perhaps TRBD1 (5 bases). Trimming took off 5 bases at V and 1 base at J, with 9 bases between the two ends. This CDR3 has 13 residues. Germline V lookup: CDR1 GTSNPN, CDR2 SVGIG (reference sequence).

This clone appeared a few times. This CDR3 reads CASSHSSYEQYF. In DNA form, the CDR3 reads TGCGCCAGCAGCCATAGCTCCTACGAGCAGTACTTC. V is TRBV5-1 and J is TRBJ2-7; D is uncertain. V lost 4 bases, J lost 0 bases, and 5 bases lay in between. CDR3 length: 12 residues. Germline CDR1 is SGHRS and CDR2 is YFSETQ.